This TCR beta chain was profiled in a study of OX40 agonist ivuxolimab in advanced cancers. Overall study findings and caveats: Among T cells, CD8+ cells averaged more expanded clones than CD4+ cells.

As concerns this clone: What it binds is unknown.

The length of the CDR3 is 15 residues. Trimming took 0 bases from V and 2 from J, leaving 8 bases between them. In germline, CDR1 is MNHEY, CDR2 SVGAGI. TCRdb keeps only in-frame clones here, not all; method: immunoSEQ multiplex PCR. The table includes approximately 82,000 clones, approximately 87% detected once. The sequence derives from an adult with an advanced solid tumor such as melanoma, head and neck, liver or kidney cancer. Sequenced material: CD4+ or CD8+ T cells sorted from blood, taken in a trial of the OX40 agonist ivuxolimab. The V and J genes are TRBV6-5 and TRBJ1-3, with D perhaps TRBD1 (5 bases). DNA for the CDR3: TGTGCCAGCAGTTACTCGTCAGGGACTGGAAACACCATATATTTT. Encoded protein: CASSYSSGTGNTIYF.